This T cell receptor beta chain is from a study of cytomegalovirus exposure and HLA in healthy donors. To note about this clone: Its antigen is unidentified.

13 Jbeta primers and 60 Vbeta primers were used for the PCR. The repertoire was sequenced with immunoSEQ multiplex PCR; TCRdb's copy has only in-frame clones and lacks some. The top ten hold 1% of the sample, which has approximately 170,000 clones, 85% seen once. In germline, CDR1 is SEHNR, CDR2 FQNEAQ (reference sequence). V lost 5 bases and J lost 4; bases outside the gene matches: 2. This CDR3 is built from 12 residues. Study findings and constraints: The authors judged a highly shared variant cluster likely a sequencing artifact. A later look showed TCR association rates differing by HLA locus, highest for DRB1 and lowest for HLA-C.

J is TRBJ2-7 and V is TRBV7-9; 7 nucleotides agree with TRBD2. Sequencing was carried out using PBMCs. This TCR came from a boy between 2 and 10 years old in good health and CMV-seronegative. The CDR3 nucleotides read TGTGCCAGCAGCAGAGCGGGGTACGAGCAGTACTTC. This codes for CASSRAGYEQYF.